Shown below are 19 T cell receptor beta chains from a single sample sequenced in a study of T cells in Graves' hyperthyroidism and ophthalmopathy. Regions amplified from RNA transcripts were the TCR beta CDR3 regions. Researchers ran a first-round RT-PCR on the TCR CDR3 using the HTBI primer set. TCRdb called the multiplex PCR reads again in MiXCR, with one record for every CDR3 protein. The top ten hold more than 8.5% of the sample, which has about 740,000 distinct CDR3 sequences, about 15% seen once. Sequenced sample: blood. These receptors were taken from a young woman with Graves' hyperthyroidism.

The chain carries TRBV4-3 and TRBJ2-1, with 12 bases identical to TRBD2. This CDR3 comprises 15 residues. Germline V lookup: CDR1 LGHNA, CDR2 YSLEER. The V and J ends lost 4 bases and 8 bases, in that order; junction bases with no gene match: 6. For the CDR3, the DNA is TGCGCCAGCAGCCGCCCTAGCGGGAGGGCCCATGAGCAGTTCTTC. Amino acid sequence: CASSRPSGRAHEQFF.

This clonotype was recorded many times. V and J are TRBV5-1 and TRBJ1-1, with D unclear. CDR3 length equals 15 residues. Germline V gene data show CDR1 as SGHRS and CDR2 as YFSETQ. The germline V and J ends were trimmed by 3 bases and 3 bases, with 15 bases remaining between them. CDR3 sequence reads: CASSWMTKGDTEAFF. CDR3 sequence (DNA): TGCGCCAGCAGCTGGATGACAAAGGGTGACACTGAAGCTTTCTTT.

V usage is TRBV20-1 and J usage is TRBJ2-7, with D tentatively TRBD2 (6 bases). Per the germline V gene, CDR1 is DFQATT and CDR2 is SNEGSKA (reference sequence). Trimming removed 6 bases from V and 3 bases from J, with 18 bases in between. The CDR3 is 14 amino acids. For the CDR3, the DNA is TGCAGTGCCAAAAAAAAGCGGGTTTACTACGAGCAGTACTTC. It specifies CSAKKKRVYYEQYF.

V is TRBV11-3 and J is TRBJ2-1; 16 positions match TRBD2. Per germline, CDR1 SGHNT and CDR2 YENEEA. The CDR3 spans 19 residues. V shed 6 bases and J 9 bases; nucleotides not matched to a gene: 17. CDR3 sequence reads: CASSIRRVPGLAGGAEQFF. CDR3 coding DNA: TGTGCCAGCAGTATTAGGCGCGTGCCGGGACTAGCGGGAGGGGCTGAGCAGTTCTTC.

This chain links TRBV4-3 with TRBJ1-6, with a weak D call TRBD1 (6 bases). This CDR3 contains 15 residues. Looked up from germline, CDR1 is LGHNA and CDR2 is YSLEER. Trimming pared 1 base from V and 7 bases from J, leaving 11 bases between. CDR3 region: CASSQVRGPNSPLHF. The CDR3 nucleotides are TGCGCCAGCAGCCAAGTTCGGGGGCCAAATTCACCCCTCCACTTT.

This clonotype has a count of ten or more. V usage is TRBV2 and J usage is TRBJ2-7; possibly TRBD2 for D (5 bases). The V end was cut by 10 bases, the J end by 0 bases, with 16 bases between. The germline V gene encodes CDR1 SNHLY and CDR2 FYNNEI. The CDR3 has 14 residues. Written as DNA, the CDR3 is TGTGCCAACATCCGAGGGCTGAGCTCCTACGAGCAGTACTTC. Translated: CANIRGLSSYEQYF.

A few counts support this clonotype. The chain carries TRBV6-2 or TRBV6-3 and TRBJ2-7; 9 bases match TRBD2. V shed 7 bases, J shed 4 bases, and the junction held 11 bases outside the gene matches. From germline, CDR1 is MNHEY and CDR2 SVGEGT. CDR3 size: 15 residues. CDR3 sequence reads: CASKHFSGSGYEQYF. Written as DNA, the CDR3 is TGTGCCAGCAAACACTTTAGCGGGAGTGGTTACGAGCAGTACTTC.

This clonotype was seen many times. The chain has TRBV12-3 or TRBV12-4 and TRBJ2-2; 11 bases match TRBD2. V shed 5 bases, J shed 0 bases, and the junction held 5 bases outside the gene matches. The CDR3 spans 17 residues. The CDR3 DNA is TGTGCCAGCAGTCGGGGGACTAGCGGCGCGAACACCGGGGAGCTGTTTTTT. Translation: CASSRGTSGANTGELFF.

In this sample, this clonotype turned up many times. The rearrangement joins TRBV6-2 or TRBV6-3 to TRBJ1-1; 7 bases agree with TRBD1. CDR3 size: 18 residues. The germline CDR1 and CDR2 sequences are MNHEY and SVGEGT. Trimming at V came to 2 bases and at J to 4 bases, leaving 16 bases not matched to a gene. DNA for the CDR3: TGTGCCAGCAGTTACAGTACCGGACAGGTTCTTTGGGGCACTGAAGCTTTCTTT. It is translated as CASSYSTGQVLWGTEAFF.

The genes are TRBV2 and TRBJ1-6; D is unresolved. Germline V gene lookup returns CDR1 SNHLY and CDR2 FYNNEI. The CDR3 contains 13 residues. Between the trimmed V and J ends, which lost 6 bases and 7 bases, there was a span of 10 bases. CDR3 sequence: CASRKDENSPLHF. As DNA, the CDR3 is TGTGCCAGCAGGAAAGATGAAAATTCACCCCTCCACTTT.

Ten or more counts support this clonotype. The chain links TRBV2 to TRBJ2-7; D ambiguous. CDR1 SNHLY and CDR2 FYNNEI come from the germline V gene. V was cut by 7 bases and J by 0 bases, with 4 bases left in between. The CDR3 length is 11 residues. CDR3 sequence: CASTISYEQYF. The CDR3 nucleotides read TGTGCCAGCACCATCTCCTACGAGCAGTACTTC. Using reference TRBV2 and TRBJ2-7 for the parts outside the CDR3, the full variable domain is EPEVTQTPSHQVTQMGQEVILRCVPISNHLYFYWYRQILGQKVEFLVSFYNNEISEKSEIFDDQFSVERPDGSNFTLKIRSTKLEDSAMYFCASTISYEQYFGPGTRLTVT.

This clonotype was observed many times. The DNA of the CDR3 is TGTGCCAGCAGCTTGGGGGAGAGCGATGAGCAGTTCTTC. This gives the protein CASSLGESDEQFF. The chain links TRBV5-6 to TRBJ2-1, with TRBD2 as a possible D gene (5 bases). V was clipped by 0 bases and J by 8 bases, with 9 bases between them. Germline loops: CDR1 SGHDT, CDR2 YYEEEE. The CDR3 covers 13 residues.

At least ten counts were recorded for this clonotype. The V gene is TRBV2, the J gene TRBJ2-5; D is possibly TRBD2 (6 bases). Germline V lookup: CDR1 SNHLY, CDR2 FYNNEI. V was shortened by 2 bases and J by 2 bases, with 9 bases between the two germline ends. This CDR3 is built from 14 residues. The CDR3 loop is CASSELGGQETQYF. The CDR3, as DNA: TGTGCCAGCAGTGAATTGGGGGGTCAAGAGACCCAGTACTTC.

This clonotype showed up many times. This sequence joins TRBV7-3 and TRBJ2-2; perhaps TRBD2 as D (5 bases). In germline, CDR1 is SGHTA, CDR2 FQGTGA. V lost 7 bases and J lost 5, with 14 bases in between. This CDR3 spans 14 amino acids. The CDR3 protein is CASTPGRGTGELFF. CDR3 nucleotides: TGTGCCAGCACCCCGGGAAGAGGGACCGGGGAGCTGTTTTTT.

The table lists this clonotype with a few counts. This sequence joins TRBV18 and TRBJ1-1; D unresolved. The germline V gene encodes CDR1 KGHSH and CDR2 LQKENI. The CDR3 spans 16 residues. V was pared by 1 base and J by 0 bases, with 12 bases between. The DNA for the CDR3 is TGTGCCAGCTCACCACGAGTCGGCTTCCTGAACACTGAAGCTTTCTTT. Translation gives CASSPRVGFLNTEAFF.

This clonotype was recorded a few times. The chain links TRBV9 to TRBJ2-5, with 7 bases aligning to TRBD2. This CDR3 has 15 amino acids. CDR1 is SGDLS and CDR2 is YYNGEE in the germline V gene. With V trimmed by 0 bases and J by 4 bases, 6 bases remained unmatched. Here the CDR3 DNA reads TGTGCCAGCAGCGTAGAAACTAGCGTATTAGAGACCCAGTACTTC. Translating gives CASSVETSVLETQYF.

At least ten counts were recorded for this clonotype. CDR3 sequence: CASSMYGHLNTEAFF. CDR3 nucleotides: TGTGCCAGTAGTATGTACGGACATTTGAACACTGAAGCTTTCTTT. This chain connects TRBV19 to TRBJ1-1; D is perhaps TRBD1 (5 bases). The germline V gene has CDR1 LNHDA and CDR2 SQIVND (reference sequence). V lost 3 bases to trimming and J lost 0 bases, with 11 bases between them. This CDR3 has 15 amino acids.

This chain's CDR3 is CASSEPRGRNEQFF. Written as DNA, the CDR3 is TGTGCCAGCAGTGAGCCGAGAGGACGCAATGAGCAGTTCTTC. The chain combines TRBV25-1 with TRBJ2-1; no clear D gene. CDR1 and CDR2 (germline): MGHDK, SYGVNS. This CDR3 has 14 amino acids. Trimming left V 3 bases short and J 6 bases short, with 12 bases between.

This clonotype has at least ten counts. V gene TRBV6-6 combines with J gene TRBJ2-7; no definite D call. Germline values: CDR1 MNHNY, CDR2 SVGAGI (reference sequence). The CDR3 length is 18 residues. V shed 0 bases and J shed 0 bases, with 18 bases lying between them. CDR3 protein: CASSYSIRASTTSYEQYF. The CDR3 DNA reads TGTGCCAGCAGTTACTCGATCCGGGCATCTACTACCTCCTACGAGCAGTACTTC.